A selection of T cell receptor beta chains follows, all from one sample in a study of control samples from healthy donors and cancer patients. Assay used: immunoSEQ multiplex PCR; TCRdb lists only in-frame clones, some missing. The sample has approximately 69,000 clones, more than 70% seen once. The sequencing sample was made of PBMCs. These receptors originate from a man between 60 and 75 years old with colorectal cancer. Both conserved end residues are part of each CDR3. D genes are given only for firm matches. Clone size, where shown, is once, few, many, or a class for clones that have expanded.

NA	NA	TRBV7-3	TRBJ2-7	TGTGCCAGCAGCTTAACGGGGGGGCTTAGCTCCTACGAGCAGTACTTC	CASSLTGGLSSYEQYF
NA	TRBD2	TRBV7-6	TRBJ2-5	TGTGCCAGCAGCCCCTGGACTAGCGGGGCCCAAGAGACCCAGTACTTC	CASSPWTSGAQETQYF
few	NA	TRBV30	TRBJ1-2	TGTGCCTGGAGTGTAAGGTTCTGGGACCAGGGCGGTTACACCTTC	CAWSVRFWDQGGYTF
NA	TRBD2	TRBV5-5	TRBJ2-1	TGTGCCAGCCGCTCCCCGGGCCTAGCGGGGAGCGACTTCAATGAGCAGTTCTTC	CASRSPGLAGSDFNEQFF
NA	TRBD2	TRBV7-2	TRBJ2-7	TGTGCCAGCAGCTTAGGGGGGGGTAGCTCCTACGAGCAGTACTTC	CASSLGGGSSYEQYF
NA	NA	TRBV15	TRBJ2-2	TGTGCCACCAGCAGAGGGGGGCGGGGGAACACCGGGGAGCTGTTTTTT	CATSRGGRGNTGELFF
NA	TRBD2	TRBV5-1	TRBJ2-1	TGCGCCAGCAGCGCAACTAGCGGGGGGGCCTTTGAGCAGTTCTTC	CASSATSGGAFEQFF
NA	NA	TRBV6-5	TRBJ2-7	TGTGCCAGCAGTCGGGGCATCTCCTACGAGCAGTACTTC	CASSRGISYEQYF
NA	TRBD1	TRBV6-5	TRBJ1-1	TGTGCCAGCAGTTACGTCGGTAGGGACAGGGGGGTTGAAGCTTTCTTT	CASSYVGRDRGVEAFF
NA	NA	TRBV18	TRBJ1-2	TGTGCCAGCTCACCCGAGAACAGGGTTAGCTACACCTTC	CASSPENRVSYTF
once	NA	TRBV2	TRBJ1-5	TGTGCCAGCGGGGAAGGGACGGTACGGGGGCCCCAGCATTTT	CASGEGTVRGPQHF